The next 18 T cell receptor beta chains were all read from a single sample in a study of T-cell memory formation after mild COVID-19. TCRdb reprocessed the 5' RACE reads via MiXCR and lists one record per CDR3 protein. The repertoire holds 380,000 or so distinct CDR3 sequences, with approximately 15% as singletons. Sequenced sample: PBMCs or a T cell subset sorted from them (not recorded which). The receptors were gathered from a man between 18 and 35 years old who had mild COVID-19 (a few samples of this study predate the infection). Cell type and time point are not known.

This clonotype has ten or more counts. The V call is TRBV6-5, the J call TRBJ2-7; D is possibly TRBD1 (6 bases). The CDR3 has 14 residues. Germline assignment: CDR1 MNHEY and CDR2 SVGAGI. V dropped 10 bases and J dropped 3 bases, with 19 bases sitting between them. CDR3 loop: CATTELGGHYEQYF. The CDR3 nucleotides are TGTGCCACTACGGAGTTAGGGGGTCACTACGAGCAGTACTTC.

This clonotype was recorded a few times. This chain joins TRBV20-1 and TRBJ1-1; D not certain. The CDR3 length is 13 residues. V lost 2 bases and J 0 bases, leaving 7 bases between the germline ends. Germline values: CDR1 DFQATT, CDR2 SNEGSKA (reference sequence). CDR3: CSARRQLNTEAFF. CDR3 bases: TGCAGTGCTAGAAGGCAGTTGAACACTGAAGCTTTCTTT.

This clonotype has a count of ten or more. V is TRBV3-1 and J is TRBJ1-5; D is undetermined. V lost 2 bases to trimming and J lost 3 bases, with 2 bases between them. The CDR3 covers 12 residues. CDR1 is LGHDT, CDR2 YNNKEL, per germline (reference sequence). CDR3 nucleotides: TGTGCCAGCAGCCAAAACAATCAGCCCCAGCATTTT. Translation: CASSQNNQPQHF.

This chain uses TRBV12-3 or TRBV12-4 with TRBJ1-2; 8 nucleotides agree with TRBD1. There are 16 residues in the CDR3. V lost 5 bases, J lost 4 bases, and 12 bases stayed unmatched. For the CDR3, the DNA is TGTGCCAGCAGTCACACCTCCGGGACAGGAACCTATGGCTACACCTTC. This gives the protein CASSHTSGTGTYGYTF.

Only a few counts were recorded for this clonotype. The V call is TRBV5-5, the J call TRBJ2-7, with 10 bases identical to TRBD1. Germline CDR1 SGHKS, CDR2 YYEKEE (reference sequence). After removal of 7 bases from V and 4 bases from J, the junction contained 5 bases not matched to a gene. The CDR3 has 13 residues. The CDR3 protein is CASQTGGSYEQYF. CDR3 nucleotide sequence: TGTGCCAGCCAGACAGGGGGCTCGTACGAGCAGTACTTC.

This clonotype was recorded many times. The rearrangement uses TRBV12-3 or TRBV12-4 and TRBJ1-1; the D is unclear. The CDR3 is made up of 14 amino acids. V lost 3 bases and J 1 base, leaving 9 bases between the germline ends. CDR3 DNA: TGTGCCAGCAGTTTGCGGCACCAGAACACTGAAGCTTTCTTT. It specifies CASSLRHQNTEAFF.

A few counts support this clonotype. This chain joins TRBV5-1 and TRBJ1-4; weak D call: TRBD1 (6 bases). The CDR3 loop spans 15 amino acids. V was trimmed by 2 bases and J by 8 bases, leaving 16 bases between them. Germline CDR1 SGHRS, CDR2 YFSETQ. The CDR3 sequence: CASSLQDSSVEKLFF. The DNA for the CDR3 is TGCGCCAGCAGCTTACAGGACAGCTCTGTGGAAAAACTGTTTTTT.

The V and J genes are TRBV24-1 and TRBJ2-5, with D maybe TRBD1 (6 bases). V was cut by 3 bases and J by 0 bases, with 16 bases left in between. This CDR3 region has 17 residues. Germline-derived CDR1 and CDR2 are KGHDR and SFDVKD. In nucleotides, the CDR3 is TGTGCCACCAGTGATGCAGGGGCAGGATCGTACCAAGAGACCCAGTACTTC. Its protein product is CATSDAGAGSYQETQYF.

This clonotype has at least ten counts. The chain combines TRBV4-2 with TRBJ2-5, with 8 nucleotides matching TRBD2. Germline-derived CDR1 and CDR2 are LGHNA and YNFKEQ. With V trimmed by 4 bases and J by 3 bases, 10 bases remained unmatched. The CDR3 contains 16 residues. CDR3 sequence: CASSRGGVAGKETQYF. CDR3 sequence (DNA): TGTGCCAGCAGCCGAGGTGGAGTAGCGGGGAAAGAGACCCAGTACTTC.

There are a few counts of this clonotype. The chain joins TRBV6-6 to TRBJ2-2, with 10 bases fitting TRBD2. CDR1 is MNHNY, CDR2 SVGAGI, per germline (reference sequence). V lost 4 bases and J lost 7; bases outside the gene matches: 15. The CDR3 consists of 18 residues. CDR3 in DNA: TGTGCCAGCAGTTCCCCCGAAGGCGAGCGGGGGGGCAACGGGGAGCTGTTTTTT. Protein sequence: CASSSPEGERGGNGELFF.

The CDR3 loop is CASSEAQTGGYTF. The CDR3 DNA reads TGCGCCAGCAGCGAGGCCCAGACGGGAGGCTACACCTTC. The chain combines TRBV5-1 with TRBJ1-2; no reliable D call. Trimming took off 4 bases at V and 8 bases at J, with 15 bases between the two ends. Germline V CDR1 and CDR2: SGHRS, YFSETQ. The CDR3 consists of 13 residues.

The rearrangement uses TRBV7-2 and TRBJ2-7, with D perhaps matching TRBD2 (5 bases). CDR3 size: 15 residues. Germline CDR1 is SGHTA and CDR2 is FQGNSA. Trimming removed 4 bases from V and 4 bases from J, with 17 bases in between. CDR3: CASSSSLRARYEQYF. The CDR3 DNA reads as TGTGCCAGCAGCTCTAGCCTTAGGGCGCGTTACGAGCAGTACTTC.

This clonotype appeared a few times. The rearrangement links TRBV11-2 to TRBJ1-4, with unresolved D. The CDR3 is 13 amino acids. Trimming took off 5 bases at V and 8 bases at J, with 12 bases between the two ends. Germline V gene lookup returns CDR1 SGHAT and CDR2 FQNNGV. In DNA, the CDR3 is TGTGCCAGCAGCCCCCTTGGAGGGGAAAAACTGTTTTTT. Amino acids: CASSPLGGEKLFF.

This clonotype was detected only a few times. The J gene is TRBJ2-3, the V gene TRBV7-9; weak D call: TRBD1 (5 bases). V lost 6 bases and J lost 5, with 9 bases in between. In germline, CDR1 is SEHNR, CDR2 FQNEAQ (reference sequence). The CDR3 covers 12 residues. CDR3 in amino acids: CASRWGEDTQYF. CDR3 sequence (DNA): TGTGCCAGCAGATGGGGCGAAGATACGCAGTATTTT.

This clonotype was seen only a few times. V is TRBV11-2 and J is TRBJ1-2; a weak D match, TRBD1 (5 bases). The CDR3 runs 12 residues. Germline V gives CDR1 SGHAT, CDR2 FQNNGV. Trimming left V 5 bases short and J 8 bases short, with 12 bases between. DNA for the CDR3: TGTGCCAGCAGCATCCAGGGAGTGGGCTACACCTTC. It yields the protein CASSIQGVGYTF.

The V call is TRBV20-1, the J call TRBJ2-2; D unresolved. The CDR3 sequence is 13 residues long. Germline V CDR1 and CDR2: DFQATT, SNEGSKA (reference sequence). V lost 2 bases to trimming and J lost 2 bases, with 6 bases between them. The CDR3 nucleotides are TGCAGTGCTAGACTACCTAACACCGGGGAGCTGTTTTTT. Protein sequence: CSARLPNTGELFF.

The chain recombines TRBV12-3 or TRBV12-4 with TRBJ1-6; maybe TRBD1 (6 bases). The V gene lost 4 bases and the J gene lost 10 bases, with 14 bases spanning the gap. This CDR3 is 14 amino acids long. The CDR3 DNA reads TGTGCCAGCAGTTCCAACAGGGTTCACTCACCCCTCCACTTT. Amino acid sequence: CASSSNRVHSPLHF.

There are many counts of this clonotype. The chain couples TRBV5-1 to TRBJ2-5, with 13 bases matching TRBD2. Germline V gene sequence: CDR1 SGHRS, CDR2 YFSETQ. This CDR3 contains 16 residues. Trimming cost V 4 bases and J 1 base; bases outside gene matches: 4. The CDR3 spells CASSPGLAGTQETQYF. The CDR3, as DNA: TGCGCCAGCAGCCCGGGACTAGCGGGGACCCAAGAGACCCAGTACTTC.